This section outlines one T cell receptor beta chain sequence together with its context. Its specific antigen is unknown. Per-base qualities were not stored, and no clone one base away is much larger. The CDR3 holds 14 amino acids from the cysteine to the phenylalanine. Only the CDR3 region is kept as DNA, spanning 42 bases read in frame from base 1. CDR1 SGHTA and CDR2 FQGNSA were looked up in the germline V gene. At the junction V is shortened by 3 bases and J by 2 bases, with 10 bases in between. This record comes from a study of cytomegalovirus exposure and HLA in healthy donors (dated by TCRdb to about 2017). Concerning the study at large: In an earlier analysis of roughly 590 of the donors, 250 to 350 Gb of sequence data and 120 million or so unique TCR beta sequences from 150 million to 200 million T cells were reported. A later analysis re-examined previously published TCR beta repertoires from just over 650 donors and added high-resolution HLA genotyping to investigate patterns of TCR occurrence. The study aimed to test whether cataloging public T cell receptors could reveal signatures of past pathogen exposure. Along with the 666-subject first cohort, a separate validation cohort of over 90 different subjects was used. Among the roughly 400 genotyped donors, around 79% belonged to the genetic ancestry cluster associated with self-reported Caucasian donors. Because of strong linkage in the cohort, five DR-DQ haplotypes were treated as single units for association and clustering. Around 330 gigabases of sequencing data and roughly 80 million unique TCR sequences made up an early release that covered over 550 HLA-typed donors. To decide whether each TCR beta V gene segment behaved as functional or pseudogenic, an earlier analysis of fewer than 750 of the donors relied on high-throughput TCR beta sequencing. The study used immunosequencing to profile the T cell repertoires of about 670 subjects and linked those repertoires to cytomegalovirus serostatus. Genome-wide SNP genotypes for about three fifths of the roughly 670 donors were used in a later genetic analysis, which treated that subset as a discovery cohort. Both class I and class II loci were covered by HLA typing, at four-digit resolution. The study combined high-throughput TCR immunosequencing, statistical association of individual TCRs with disease status, and machine learning to predict cytomegalovirus infection status. Donor age, sex, ethnicity and CMV serostatus were compiled together with the repertoire data. Every discovery cohort repertoire had been produced on one sequencing platform. The later analysis used no new phenotypic data to find candidate immune exposures, relying instead on TCR beta sequences and their occurrence across donors. Across some 400 genotyped donors of the cohort, an average of roughly 230,000 unique TCR beta nucleotide sequences per donor were sequenced, and 15% to 20% of those sequences were non-productive. The number of donors typed differed by locus, with about 629-630 for A, B, C, DRB1 and DQB1, around 560 for DQA1, some 570 for DPA1, and approximately 470 for DPB1. The full study reports these points: In both the original and validation cohorts, the classifier was reported to diagnose cytomegalovirus status with high specificity and sensitivity. According to the authors, the approach could potentially be generalized to other disease states and immunological phenotypes. Across donors, most TCR sequences were observed very rarely, whereas some public TCRs were present in many individuals. In a later genetic analysis, a missense DCLRE1C variant was associated with V-gene and J-gene trimming of TCR beta chains, and the association was replicated in an independent cohort. The sequencing pipeline was judged likely to have produced a cluster of highly shared sequence variants as a technical artifact. In a later analysis, TCR association rates were found to vary across HLA loci, with the most associated TCRs seen for DRB1 alleles and the fewest for HLA-C alleles. A few of the identified cytomegalovirus-associated TCR beta chains were confirmed in vitro to be specific for cytomegalovirus antigens. In an earlier analysis of more than 500 of the donors, most TCR beta V segments appeared in productive rearrangements about 87% or about 30% of the time, broadly matching IMGT annotations. Strong co-occurrence of HLA alleles, especially DR and DQ, made assigning TCR associations to individual alleles difficult. A later analysis reported that several top co-occurrence clusters appeared linked to parvovirus B19, influenza, CMV and Epstein-Barr virus. Because counts were too low, about 17 rarely observed V segments, including chromosome 9 orphons, were excluded from the earlier analysis of several hundred of the donors. A further reported finding was that TCR beta sequences accurately predicted the HLA-A and HLA-B alleles for most subjects in the first cohort. Because HLA typing was unavailable for some donors at each locus, only the typed subset was used in association tests. In this cohort, only TCR beta chains were sequenced, and detectable features were limited by the absence of alpha or paired-chain data. Immune exposure information for the cohort was limited to CMV serostatus. In a later genetic analysis, fewer N-insertions in productive TCRs were reported among donors in an Asian-associated ancestry cluster than the roughly 700-donor mean. According to a later analysis, most CMV-associated TCR beta chains appeared to be HLA-restricted, and the HLA associations seemed to be driven largely by CMV exposure. A total of fewer than 200 TCR beta chains were listed by the study as associated with cytomegalovirus. A later analysis found that HLA-associated TCR beta chains were more clonally expanded and had lower generation probabilities than equally common non-associated chains. The 87-base-pair reads could not distinguish some IMGT-functional V segments, including TRBV6-2 and TRBV6-3, so those segments were excluded. Correlated functional status among segregating V segments might reflect linkage disequilibrium, but an unknown experimental factor could not be ruled out. Roughly uniform sequencing depth across donors was assumed in presence/absence analyses, although this assumption may not hold. Specific HLA alleles were associated with 16,951 TCR beta sequences at a false discovery rate of 0.05 in a later analysis.

The cohort consisted of some 730 healthy bone marrow donors. At the time of sampling, every cohort member was nominally healthy, though immune exposures that went unrecorded were likely present. The donor tested CMV seropositive, placing the donor among the 289 seropositive members of the cohort. A peripheral blood sample was provided by each donor, and peripheral blood mononuclear cells were used for TCR beta sequencing. Genomic DNA was extracted from the blood cell samples with the Qiagen DNeasy Blood Extraction Kit. Library creation used the immunoSEQ multiplex PCR assay. For the multiplex PCR, a mixture combining 60 forward primers for TCR Vbeta segments and 13 reverse primers for TCR Jbeta segments was used. The CDR3 region of rearranged TCR beta genes was amplified from genomic DNA with a multiplex PCR assay. On the Illumina HiSeq System, the amplified TCR beta libraries were sequenced as 87-base-pair reads. The source study handled its data this way. A later analysis counted 65 million to 90 million unique TCR beta chains across the 650 to 700 repertoires, and around 12 million of these chains were shared by at least two donors. A nearest-neighbor algorithm error-corrected the raw reads and collapsed the reads into unique sequences, merging closely related sequences to remove PCR and sequencing errors. To assign V, D and J gene segments, CDR3 sequences were aligned to IMGT reference sequences. For a sequence to be retained, at least a six-nucleotide match to both a V gene segment and a J gene segment was required. Rearrangements were called productive when the CDR3 lacked stop codons and stayed in frame with V and J; all others were non-productive. Following IMGT convention, CDR3 was defined as the stretch from the second conserved V-encoded cysteine to the conserved J-encoded phenylalanine. The earlier analysis of about 620 of the donors excluded sequences that lacked an unambiguous match to a single V gene segment. An earlier analysis of a few hundred of the donors called V segments functional above 56.7% productive rearrangements and segregating when the between-donor standard deviation exceeded 5%. A statistical classification framework was built to diagnose cytomegalovirus status from the catalog of TCR beta chain sequences. In a later analysis, V and J genes were assigned by comparing TCR nucleotide sequences against IMGT/GENE-DB human TR gene sequences. Using the TCRdist pipeline, a later analysis assigned CDR3 sequences along with most-parsimonious VDJ recombination scenarios. In a later analysis, each TCR beta chain was defined by its CDR3 amino acid sequence together with its V-gene family, and reads lacking a unique V-gene family were excluded. A later analysis removed 450 to 600 highly shared, low-generation-probability nucleotide sequences to deal with suspected cross-contamination and a sequencing artifact. For each public chain, a later analysis derived a clonal expansion index from normalized ranks of inferred template counts within each repertoire. Generation probabilities in a later analysis came from a VDJ recombination model fitted to out-of-frame rearrangements, and those results were checked against IGoR. A later analysis scored TCR-TCR, TCR-HLA and TCR-CMV co-occurrence with hypergeometric tests, applying a repertoire-size bias correction to TCR pairs. False discovery rates were estimated in a later analysis by permuting HLA or CMV assignments 20 times. A later analysis grouped co-occurring TCRs with DBSCAN, adding TCRdist sequence similarity when clustering within HLA-allele-positive subsets. Repertoires with fewer than 30,000 or more than 120,000 public chains were left out of co-occurrence clustering, as were a handful of repertoires with anomalous nucleotide sharing. In TCRdb, the immuneACCESS table is reduced to in-frame sequences with V and J assigned. These tables do not hold every clone; where another copy was compared, an unresolved V gene accounts for under half, and the others remain unexplained. The DNA gave D and trimming, while V, J and clone size come from that table. The sample table contains 85,000 to 100,000 clones; only one count was recorded for approximately 84% of them. Clones ranked in the top ten supply 4.5% to 7% of the sample.

This receptor was identified in a woman aged 18-29 years in good health and CMV-seropositive. The sequenced sample was PBMCs. The sequence links TRBV7-2 to TRBJ2-5; the D gene assignment is ambiguous. The CDR3 protein: CASSLITVQETQYF. Here is the DNA: TGTGCCAGCAGCTTGATCACAGTACAAGAGACCCAGTACTTC.